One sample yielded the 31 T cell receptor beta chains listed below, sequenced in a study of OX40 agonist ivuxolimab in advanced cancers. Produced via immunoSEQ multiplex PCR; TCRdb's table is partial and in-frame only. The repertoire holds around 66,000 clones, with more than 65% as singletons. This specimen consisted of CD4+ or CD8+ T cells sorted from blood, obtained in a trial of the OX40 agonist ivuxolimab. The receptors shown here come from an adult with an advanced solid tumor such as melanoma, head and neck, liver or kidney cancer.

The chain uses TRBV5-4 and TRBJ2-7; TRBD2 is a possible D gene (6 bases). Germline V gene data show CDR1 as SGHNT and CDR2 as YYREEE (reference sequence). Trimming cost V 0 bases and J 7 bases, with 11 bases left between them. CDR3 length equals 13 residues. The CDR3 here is CASSLVGGREQYF. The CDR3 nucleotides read TGTGCCAGCAGCTTGGTGGGGGGAAGGGAGCAGTACTTC.

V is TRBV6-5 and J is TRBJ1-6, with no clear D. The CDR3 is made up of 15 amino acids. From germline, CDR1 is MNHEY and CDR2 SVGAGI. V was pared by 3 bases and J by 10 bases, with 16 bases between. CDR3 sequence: CASSYQHGERSPLHF. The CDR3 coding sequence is TGTGCCAGCAGTTATCAGCACGGGGAGAGGTCACCCCTCCACTTT.

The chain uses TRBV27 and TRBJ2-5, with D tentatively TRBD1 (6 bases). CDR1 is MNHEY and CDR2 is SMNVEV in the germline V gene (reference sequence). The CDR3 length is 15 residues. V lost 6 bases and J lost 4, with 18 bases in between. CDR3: CASSKQGPIGETQYF. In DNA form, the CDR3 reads TGTGCCAGCAGCAAGCAGGGGCCGATCGGAGAGACCCAGTACTTC.

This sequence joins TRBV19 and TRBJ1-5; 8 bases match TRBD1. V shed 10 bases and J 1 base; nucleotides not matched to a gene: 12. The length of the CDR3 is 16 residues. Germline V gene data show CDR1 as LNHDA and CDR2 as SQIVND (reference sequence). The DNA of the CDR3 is TGTGCCACCGCGATCCAGGGGGCCAGGAGCAATCAGCCCCAGCATTTT. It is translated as CATAIQGARSNQPQHF.

The chain's CDR3 is CASSLHGEQFF. The CDR3 DNA follows: TGTGCCAGCAGCTTACACGGGGAGCAGTTCTTC. This chain links TRBV7-2 with TRBJ2-1; unclear D gene. In germline, CDR1 is SGHTA, CDR2 FQGNSA. The CDR3 consists of 11 residues. Trimming took off 2 bases at V and 10 bases at J, with 6 bases between the two ends. The variable domain in full, with the rest retrieved from reference TRBV7-2 and TRBJ2-1, is GAGVSQSPSNKVTEKGKDVELRCDPISGHTALYWYRQSLGQGLEFLIYFQGNSAPDKSGLPSDRFSAERTGGSVSTLTIQRTQQEDSAVYLCASSLHGEQFFGPGTRLTVL.

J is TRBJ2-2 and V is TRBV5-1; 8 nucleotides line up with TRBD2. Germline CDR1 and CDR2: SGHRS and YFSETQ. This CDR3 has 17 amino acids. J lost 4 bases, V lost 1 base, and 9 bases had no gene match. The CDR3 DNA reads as TGCGCCAGCAGCTTGAGACGGGGGGGCGCTGGCACCGGGGAGCTGTTTTTT. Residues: CASSLRRGGAGTGELFF.

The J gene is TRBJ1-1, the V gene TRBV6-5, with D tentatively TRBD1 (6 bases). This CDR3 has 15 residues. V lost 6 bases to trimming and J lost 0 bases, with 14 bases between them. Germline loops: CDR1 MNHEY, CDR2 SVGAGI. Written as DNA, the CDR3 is TGTGCCAGCAGGGGGGGGGCTACTATGAACACTGAAGCTTTCTTT. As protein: CASRGGATMNTEAFF.

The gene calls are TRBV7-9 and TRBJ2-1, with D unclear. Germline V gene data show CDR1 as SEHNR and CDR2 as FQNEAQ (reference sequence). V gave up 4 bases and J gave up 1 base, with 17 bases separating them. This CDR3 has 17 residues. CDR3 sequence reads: CASSSTDRVGSYNEQFF. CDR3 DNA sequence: TGTGCCAGCAGCTCAACCGACCGGGTCGGGTCCTACAATGAGCAGTTCTTC.

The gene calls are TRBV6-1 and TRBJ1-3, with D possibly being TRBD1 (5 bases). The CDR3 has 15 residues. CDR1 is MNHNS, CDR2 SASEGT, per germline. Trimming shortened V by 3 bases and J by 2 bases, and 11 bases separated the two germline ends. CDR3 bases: TGTGCCAGCAGTGAGGACAATCTAGCTGGAAACACCATATATTTT. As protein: CASSEDNLAGNTIYF.

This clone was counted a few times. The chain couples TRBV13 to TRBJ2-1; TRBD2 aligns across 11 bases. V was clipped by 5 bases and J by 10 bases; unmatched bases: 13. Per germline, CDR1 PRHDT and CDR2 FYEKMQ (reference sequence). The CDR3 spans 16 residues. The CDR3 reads CASSPSLAGARFEQFF. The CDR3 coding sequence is TGTGCCAGCAGCCCTTCACTAGCGGGGGCCCGGTTCGAGCAGTTCTTC.

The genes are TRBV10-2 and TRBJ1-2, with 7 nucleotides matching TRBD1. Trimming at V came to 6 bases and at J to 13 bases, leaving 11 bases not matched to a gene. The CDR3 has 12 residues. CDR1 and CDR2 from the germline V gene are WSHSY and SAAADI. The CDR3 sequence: CASREGQVLSTF. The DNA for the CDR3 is TGCGCCAGCAGGGAAGGACAGGTTTTATCCACCTTC.

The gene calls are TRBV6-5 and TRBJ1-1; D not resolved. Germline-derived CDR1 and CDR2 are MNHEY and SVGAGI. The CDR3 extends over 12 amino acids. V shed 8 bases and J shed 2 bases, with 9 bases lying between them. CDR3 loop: CASSVANTEAFF. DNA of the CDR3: TGTGCCAGCTCCGTGGCTAACACTGAAGCTTTCTTT.

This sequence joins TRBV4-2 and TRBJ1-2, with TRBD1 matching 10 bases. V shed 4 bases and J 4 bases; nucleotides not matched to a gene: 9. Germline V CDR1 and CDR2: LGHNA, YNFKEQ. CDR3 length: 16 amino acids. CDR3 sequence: CASSPHGTGVIYGYTF. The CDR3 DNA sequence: TGTGCCAGCAGCCCTCACGGGACAGGGGTAATCTATGGCTACACCTTC.

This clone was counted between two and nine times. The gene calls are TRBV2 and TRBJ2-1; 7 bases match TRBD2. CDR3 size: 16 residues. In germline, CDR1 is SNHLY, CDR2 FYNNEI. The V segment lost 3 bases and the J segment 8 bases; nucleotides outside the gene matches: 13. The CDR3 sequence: CASSDPSGEGIYEQFF. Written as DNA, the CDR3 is TGTGCCAGCAGTGACCCTAGCGGAGAAGGAATCTATGAGCAGTTCTTC.

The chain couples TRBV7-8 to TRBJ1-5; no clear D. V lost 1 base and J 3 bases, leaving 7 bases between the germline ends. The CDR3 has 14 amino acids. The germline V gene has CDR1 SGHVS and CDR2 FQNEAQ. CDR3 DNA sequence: TGTGCCAGCAGCTTAGGCGTCACCAATCAGCCCCAGCATTTT. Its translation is CASSLGVTNQPQHF.

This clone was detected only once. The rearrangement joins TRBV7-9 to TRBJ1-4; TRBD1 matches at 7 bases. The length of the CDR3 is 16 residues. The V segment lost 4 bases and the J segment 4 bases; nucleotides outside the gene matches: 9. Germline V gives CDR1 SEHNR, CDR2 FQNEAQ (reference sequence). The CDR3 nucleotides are TGTGCCAGCAGCTGGCCGGACAGGAAGAATAATGAAAAACTGTTTTTT. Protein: CASSWPDRKNNEKLFF.

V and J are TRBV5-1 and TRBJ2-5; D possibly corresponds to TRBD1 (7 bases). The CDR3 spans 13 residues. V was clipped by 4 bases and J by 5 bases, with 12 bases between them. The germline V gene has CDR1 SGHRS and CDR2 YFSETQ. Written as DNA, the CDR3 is TGCGCCAGCAGCCGGGACAGCGGGGAGACCCAGTACTTC. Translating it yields CASSRDSGETQYF.

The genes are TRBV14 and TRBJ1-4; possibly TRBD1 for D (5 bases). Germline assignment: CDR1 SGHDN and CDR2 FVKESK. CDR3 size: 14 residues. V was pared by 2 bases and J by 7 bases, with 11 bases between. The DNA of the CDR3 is TGTGCCAGCAGCCAACGGACATTCGGTGAAAAACTGTTTTTT. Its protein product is CASSQRTFGEKLFF.

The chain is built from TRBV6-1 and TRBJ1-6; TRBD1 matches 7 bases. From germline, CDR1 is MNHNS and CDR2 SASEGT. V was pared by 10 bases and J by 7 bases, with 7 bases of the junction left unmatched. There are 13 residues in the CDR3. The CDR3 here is CATRDSGNSPLHF. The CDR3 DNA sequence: TGTGCCACTAGGGACAGTGGAAATTCACCCCTCCACTTT.

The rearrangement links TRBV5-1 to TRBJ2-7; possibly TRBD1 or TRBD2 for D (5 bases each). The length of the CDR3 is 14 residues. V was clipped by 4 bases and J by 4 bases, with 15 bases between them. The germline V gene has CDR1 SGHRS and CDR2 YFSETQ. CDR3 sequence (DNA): TGCGCCAGCAGCACCGGGACCTCTCTTTACGAGCAGTACTTC. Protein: CASSTGTSLYEQYF.

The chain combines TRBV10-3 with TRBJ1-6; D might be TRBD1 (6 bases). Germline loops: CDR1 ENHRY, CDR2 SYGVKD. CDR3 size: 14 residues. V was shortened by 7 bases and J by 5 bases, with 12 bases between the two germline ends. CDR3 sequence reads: CAIMAGANNSPLHF. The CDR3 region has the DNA TGTGCCATCATGGCAGGGGCAAATAATTCACCCCTCCACTTT.

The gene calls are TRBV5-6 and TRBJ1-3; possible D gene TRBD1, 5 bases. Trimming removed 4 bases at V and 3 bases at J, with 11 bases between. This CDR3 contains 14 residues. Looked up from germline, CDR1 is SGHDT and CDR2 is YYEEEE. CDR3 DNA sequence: TGTGCCAGCAGCGCCGGACAAATTGGAAACACCATATATTTT. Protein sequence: CASSAGQIGNTIYF.

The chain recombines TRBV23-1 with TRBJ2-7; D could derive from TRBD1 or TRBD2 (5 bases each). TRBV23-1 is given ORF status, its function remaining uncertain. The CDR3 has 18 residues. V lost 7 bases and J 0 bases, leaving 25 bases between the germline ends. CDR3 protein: CASNPPRAGTPSSYEQYF. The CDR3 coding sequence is TGCGCCAGCAATCCCCCCCGTGCAGGGACCCCTAGCTCCTACGAGCAGTACTTC.

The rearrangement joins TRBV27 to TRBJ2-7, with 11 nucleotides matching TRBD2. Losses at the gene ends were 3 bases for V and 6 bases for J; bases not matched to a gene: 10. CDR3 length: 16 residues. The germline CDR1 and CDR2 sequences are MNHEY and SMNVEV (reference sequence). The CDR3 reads CASSFGRLAGGSEQYF. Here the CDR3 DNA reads TGTGCCAGCAGTTTTGGTCGGCTAGCGGGGGGTAGCGAGCAGTACTTC.

The CDR3: CASSYPQSRANVLTF. The CDR3 DNA follows: TGTGCCAGCAGTTACCCACAAAGTCGGGCCAACGTCCTGACTTTC. The J gene is TRBJ2-6, the V gene TRBV7-8; no clear D gene. From germline, CDR1 is SGHVS and CDR2 FQNEAQ. The V gene lost 6 bases and the J gene lost 5 bases, with 14 bases spanning the gap. This CDR3 has 15 residues.

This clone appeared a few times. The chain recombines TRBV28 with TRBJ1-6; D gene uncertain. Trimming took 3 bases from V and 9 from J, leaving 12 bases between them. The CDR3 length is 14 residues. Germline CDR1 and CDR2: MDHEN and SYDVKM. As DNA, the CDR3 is TGTGCCAGCAGTTTCCCTACAAGGACTTCACCCCTCCACTTT. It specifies CASSFPTRTSPLHF.

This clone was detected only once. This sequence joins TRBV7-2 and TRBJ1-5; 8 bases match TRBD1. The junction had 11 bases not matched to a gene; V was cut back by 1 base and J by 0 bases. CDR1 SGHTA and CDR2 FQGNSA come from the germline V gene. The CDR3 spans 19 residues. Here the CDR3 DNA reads TGTGCCAGCAGCTTAGAGTGGTCGGGCAGGGGGCATAGCAATCAGCCCCAGCATTTT. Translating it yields CASSLEWSGRGHSNQPQHF.

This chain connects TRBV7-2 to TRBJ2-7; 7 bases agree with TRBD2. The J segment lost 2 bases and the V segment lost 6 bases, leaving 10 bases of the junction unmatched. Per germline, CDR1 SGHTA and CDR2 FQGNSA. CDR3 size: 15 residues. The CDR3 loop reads CASRPGGRATYEQYF. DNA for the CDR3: TGTGCCAGCAGGCCGGGTGGGAGGGCGACCTACGAGCAGTACTTC.

CDR3 amino acids: CASSLQTETQYF. The CDR3 DNA sequence: TGTGCCAGCAGCCTCCAAACCGAGACCCAGTACTTC. This chain joins TRBV11-2 and TRBJ2-5; D is unresolved. The CDR3 covers 12 residues. Germline CDR1 reads SGHAT; CDR2 reads FQNNGV. The V gene lost 5 bases and the J gene lost 5 bases, with 9 bases spanning the gap.

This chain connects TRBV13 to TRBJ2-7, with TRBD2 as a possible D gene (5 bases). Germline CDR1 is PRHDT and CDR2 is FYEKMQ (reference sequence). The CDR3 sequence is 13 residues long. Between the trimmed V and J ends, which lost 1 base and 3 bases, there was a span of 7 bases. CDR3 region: CASSLEEGYEQYF. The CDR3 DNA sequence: TGTGCCAGCAGCTTAGAAGAGGGCTACGAGCAGTACTTC.

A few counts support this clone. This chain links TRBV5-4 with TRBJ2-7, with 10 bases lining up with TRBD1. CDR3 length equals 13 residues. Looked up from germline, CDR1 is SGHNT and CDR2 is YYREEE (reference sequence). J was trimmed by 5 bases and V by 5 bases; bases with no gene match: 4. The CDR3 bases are TGTGCCAGCAGACAGACAGGGGGCAACGAGCAGTACTTC. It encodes CASRQTGGNEQYF.